What follows are 27 T cell receptor beta chains derived from one specimen sequenced in a study of CD8+CD57+ T cells in acquired aplastic anemia (dated by TCRdb to the late 2010s). Data came from an Illumina HiSeq 2000. Genomic DNA served as template for TCR beta VDJ combination and CDR3 sequence profiling. Clones were called with MiXCR by TCRdb after fastp trimmed the public reads at Q25, and only in-frame beta chains were retained. Rows with a matching CDR3 protein are joined into one entry that keeps the most common DNA and genes. This sample is represented by under 200,000 distinct CDR3 sequences; around 45% of them were singletons. Around 8.8% of the sample comes from the top ten. Patients chosen for sequencing had shown expansion of CD8+CD57+ cells by flow cytometry. Sample: sorted CD4+, CD8+, or CD8+CD57+ T cells (not recorded which) from PBMCs. The receptors derive from a human donor with aplastic anemia.

The rearrangement links TRBV25-1 to TRBJ1-2; D is undetermined. The germline gives CDR1 MGHDK, CDR2 SYGVNS. The CDR3 is made up of 13 amino acids. V lost 4 bases and J lost 8, with 14 bases in between. CDR3 bases: TGTGCCAGCAGTGCCCTCGGAGGGCTCGGCTACACCTTC. Its translation: CASSALGGLGYTF.

This clonotype appeared a few times. The V and J genes are TRBV10-3 and TRBJ2-3; TRBD2 agrees at 10 bases. Germline V lookup: CDR1 ENHRY, CDR2 SYGVKD. The CDR3 loop spans 15 amino acids. Losses at the gene ends were 2 bases for V and 2 bases for J; bases not matched to a gene: 1. The CDR3 loop reads CAISEGLADTDTQYF. Here the CDR3 DNA reads TGTGCCATCAGTGAGGGACTAGCGGACACAGATACGCAGTATTTT.

The J gene is TRBJ2-5, the V gene TRBV9; possibly TRBD1 for D (6 bases). The CDR3 extends over 15 amino acids. CDR1 and CDR2 (germline): SGDLS, YYNGEE. Trimming stripped 4 bases from V and 2 bases from J, with 15 bases between. In DNA form, the CDR3 reads TGTGCCAGCAGCCCGAACCTCAGGGGTCAAGAGACCCAGTACTTC. Protein sequence: CASSPNLRGQETQYF.

Many counts were recorded for this clonotype. The gene calls are TRBV6-5 and TRBJ1-2; 12 nucleotides agree with TRBD1. CDR1 is MNHEY and CDR2 is SVGAGI in the germline V gene. Trimming took 4 bases from V and 7 from J; bases not matched to a gene: 4. The CDR3 is 14 residues long. The CDR3 spells CASSSGTGGPGYTF. The CDR3 DNA reads TGTGCCAGCAGTTCCGGGACAGGGGGCCCTGGCTACACCTTC.

This chain links TRBV7-9 with TRBJ1-4; D might be TRBD1 (6 bases). The CDR3 runs to 12 residues. The ends were cut back, 10 bases at V and 11 bases at J, with 17 bases in the middle. Germline V gene lookup returns CDR1 SEHNR and CDR2 FQNEAQ (reference sequence). CDR3 nucleotides: TGTGCCATTACAGCCACAGGGAGGAAACTGTTTTTT. Translated: CAITATGRKLFF.

The J gene is TRBJ1-5, the V gene TRBV29-1; D is perhaps TRBD1 (6 bases). There are 17 residues in the CDR3. Germline CDR1 SQVTM, CDR2 ANQGSEA. CDR3 region: CNSDSQPSLCSNQPQHF. CDR3 coding DNA: TGCAACTCGGACAGCCAACCCTCACTGTGTAGCAATCAGCCCCAGCATTTT.

V and J are TRBV20-1 and TRBJ1-6; perhaps TRBD1 as D (6 bases). The CDR3 is 14 residues long. Trimming took off 0 bases at V and 7 bases at J, with 10 bases between the two ends. CDR1 is DFQATT, CDR2 SNEGSKA, per germline (reference sequence). Written as DNA, the CDR3 is TGCAGTGCTAGAGATCTCCAGGGGAATTCACCCCTCCACTTT. Translated: CSARDLQGNSPLHF.

The chain joins TRBV24-1 to TRBJ2-2; the D call may be TRBD1 or TRBD2 (5 bases each). The germline V gene encodes CDR1 KGHDR and CDR2 SFDVKD. Trimming cost V 9 bases and J 6 bases, with 10 bases left between them. This CDR3 contains 12 residues. The CDR3 bases are TGTGCCACCGGGACCTCACCCGGGGAGCTGTTTTTT. Amino acids: CATGTSPGELFF.

Comment on this clonotype: It may be a read error: a sequence one base away is much more abundant. V is TRBV19 and J is TRBJ1-5, with 11 nucleotides matching TRBD1. Germline V gene data show CDR1 as LNHDA and CDR2 as SQIVND (reference sequence). This CDR3 contains 17 residues. CDR3 amino acids: CASTGTGGAYSSQPQHF. The CDR3 region has the DNA TGTGCCAGTACCGGGACAGGGGGGGCGTATAGCAGTCAGCCCCAGCATTTT. Variable domain in full (rest from reference TRBV19 and TRBJ1-5): DGGITQSPKYLFRKEGQNVTLSCEQNLNHDAMYWYRQDPGQGLRLIYYSQIVNDFQKGDIAEGYSVSREKKESFPLTVTSAQKNPTAFYLCASTGTGGAYSSQPQHFGDGTRLSIL.

This clonotype appeared many times. The V and J genes are TRBV7-3 and TRBJ2-5, with 7 bases fitting TRBD2. V lost 5 bases to trimming and J lost 4 bases; unmatched junction nucleotides: 4. The CDR3 length is 13 residues. Germline V gene lookup returns CDR1 SGHTA and CDR2 FQGTGA. CDR3 nucleotides: TGTGCCAGCAGCGCGGGAGTTGGAGAGACCCAGTACTTC. It encodes CASSAGVGETQYF.

The rearrangement links TRBV24-1 to TRBJ2-3; 7 positions agree with TRBD1. Germline CDR1 and CDR2: KGHDR and SFDVKD. Trimming took 4 bases from V and 6 from J; bases not matched to a gene: 12. This CDR3 is built from 16 residues. CDR3 residues: CATSDRDSIAWDTQYF. CDR3 in DNA: TGTGCCACCAGTGACCGGGACAGTATAGCATGGGATACGCAGTATTTT.

This chain joins TRBV19 and TRBJ1-6; no clear D gene. V dropped 6 bases and J dropped 8 bases, with 14 bases sitting between them. Germline values: CDR1 LNHDA, CDR2 SQIVND (reference sequence). The CDR3 has 14 amino acids. DNA of the CDR3: TGTGCCAGTAGCGGACCGATTACTTATTCACCCCTCCACTTT. This codes for CASSGPITYSPLHF. Variable domain in full (rest from reference TRBV19 and TRBJ1-6): DGGITQSPKYLFRKEGQNVTLSCEQNLNHDAMYWYRQDPGQGLRLIYYSQIVNDFQKGDIAEGYSVSREKKESFPLTVTSAQKNPTAFYLCASSGPITYSPLHFGNGTRLTVT.

In its sample, this clonotype was seen many times. The gene calls are TRBV20-1 and TRBJ1-1; 9 bases fit TRBD1. Germline CDR1 and CDR2: DFQATT and SNEGSKA (reference sequence). The CDR3 extends over 13 amino acids. After removal of 4 bases from V and 6 bases from J, the junction contained 6 bases not matched to a gene. The CDR3 loop reads CSATRDRDAEAFF. The DNA for the CDR3 is TGCAGTGCTACCCGGGACAGGGACGCTGAAGCTTTCTTT.

The table lists this clonotype with a few counts. The V gene is TRBV2, the J gene TRBJ1-2; 7 bases align to TRBD1. This CDR3 contains 15 residues. J gave up 3 bases and V 4 bases, and 8 bases lay outside the gene matches. Germline assignment: CDR1 SNHLY and CDR2 FYNNEI. The CDR3 region is CASSAFTGADYGYTF. CDR3 sequence (DNA): TGTGCCAGCAGTGCCTTCACAGGGGCGGACTATGGCTACACCTTC.

This clonotype appeared many times. This chain links TRBV7-2 with TRBJ1-1; D call uncertain. Germline V gives CDR1 SGHTA, CDR2 FQGNSA. The CDR3 consists of 13 residues. The V end lost 4 bases, the J end lost 0 bases, and 6 bases lay between the germline ends. CDR3 sequence reads: CASSSHLNTEAFF. The DNA of the CDR3 is TGTGCCAGCAGCTCCCACCTGAACACTGAAGCTTTCTTT.

In its sample, this clonotype was seen many times. V and J are TRBV5-5 and TRBJ1-6; D is unclear. The CDR3 has 14 residues. In germline, CDR1 is SGHKS, CDR2 YYEKEE (reference sequence). V lost 3 bases and J 6 bases, leaving 10 bases between the germline ends. The CDR3 DNA is TGTGCCAGCAGCTCGGCCCGCCTTAATTCACCCCTCCACTTT. Residues: CASSSARLNSPLHF.

V usage is TRBV24-1 and J usage is TRBJ2-1; D gene uncertain. Germline V gene data show CDR1 as KGHDR and CDR2 as SFDVKD. The CDR3 is 14 amino acids. The germline V and J ends were trimmed by 1 base and 4 bases, with 7 bases remaining between them. This chain's CDR3 is CATSDFRVYNEQFF. The CDR3 DNA sequence: TGTGCCACCAGTGATTTCCGGGTTTACAATGAGCAGTTCTTC.

This clonotype has at least ten counts. The chain combines TRBV15 with TRBJ1-4; D uncertain. Trimming stripped 0 bases from V and 7 bases from J, with 15 bases between. CDR1 and CDR2 from the germline V gene are LNHNV and YYDKDF (reference sequence). This CDR3 spans 16 amino acids. The CDR3 protein is CATSRDPGRRGEKLFF. For the CDR3, the DNA is TGTGCCACCAGCAGAGACCCGGGCAGGCGGGGTGAAAAACTGTTTTTT.

This clonotype was detected ten times or more. This chain links TRBV12-3 or TRBV12-4 with TRBJ2-1, with 7 nucleotides matching TRBD2. The V gene end was trimmed by 0 bases and the J gene end by 3 bases; junction bases not matched to a gene: 5. CDR3 length: 16 amino acids. The CDR3 loop reads CASSLAAGTIYNEQFF. The DNA for the CDR3 is TGTGCCAGCAGTTTAGCGGCAGGGACTATCTACAATGAGCAGTTCTTC.

Remarks on this clonotype: At one end, the junction sequence differs from germline, possibly due to a read error. The chain combines TRBV15 with TRBJ1-4, with 9 bases lining up with TRBD1. The germline V gene encodes CDR1 LNHNV and CDR2 YYDKDF (reference sequence). The CDR3 spans 16 residues. This CDR3 reads CATSTGQGATNEELFF. Written as DNA, the CDR3 is TGTGCCACCAGCACGGGACAGGGTGCAACTAATGAAGAACTGTTTTTT.

The rearrangement uses TRBV5-4 and TRBJ2-3, with a weak D call TRBD2 (5 bases). Germline V gene lookup returns CDR1 SGHNT and CDR2 YYREEE (reference sequence). The CDR3 length is 14 residues. Trimming took off 4 bases at V and 6 bases at J, with 15 bases between the two ends. The CDR3 sequence: CASSTGPQRDTQYF. The CDR3 DNA follows: TGTGCCAGCAGCACTGGACCGCAGCGGGATACGCAGTATTTT.

The V and J genes are TRBV5-1 and TRBJ1-5; no clear D gene. V lost 5 bases and J 6 bases, leaving 3 bases between the germline ends. Germline CDR1 SGHRS, CDR2 YFSETQ. This CDR3 spans 10 amino acids. The CDR3 region has the DNA TGCGCCAGCAGGGGTCAGCCCCAGCATTTT. This codes for CASRGQPQHF.

A few counts support this clonotype. The gene calls are TRBV25-1 and TRBJ2-2; 7 positions match TRBD2. CDR1 MGHDK and CDR2 SYGVNS come from the germline V gene. This CDR3 is built from 16 residues. The V and J ends lost 1 base and 3 bases, in that order; junction bases with no gene match: 5. The CDR3 loop is CASSEWGGVDTGELFF. In DNA form, the CDR3 reads TGTGCCAGCAGTGAATGGGGGGGAGTGGACACCGGGGAGCTGTTTTTT.

The table lists this clonotype with a few counts. The J gene is TRBJ2-2, the V gene TRBV7-8; the match to TRBD2 covers 12 bases. The CDR3 length is 17 residues. V gave up 3 bases and J gave up 2 bases; unmatched junction bases: 4. CDR1 is SGHVS and CDR2 is FQNEAQ in the germline V gene. CDR3 sequence (DNA): TGTGCCAGCAGCTTGGCTAGCGGGGGGGCTAACACCGGGGAGCTGTTTTTT. Its translation: CASSLASGGANTGELFF.

This clonotype was counted ten times or more. The chain uses TRBV19 and TRBJ1-5; tentative D call: TRBD1 (5 bases). CDR3 length equals 13 residues. V dropped 7 bases and J dropped 6 bases, with 13 bases sitting between them. The germline gives CDR1 LNHDA, CDR2 SQIVND (reference sequence). The CDR3 region has the DNA TGTGCCAGTACAAAGGGGATACCTCAGCCCCAGCATTTT. It specifies CASTKGIPQPQHF.

This clonotype was detected ten times or more. CDR3 region: CASSPGIQAFF. The CDR3 DNA sequence: TGTGCCAGCAGCCCGGGCATCCAAGCTTTCTTT. The chain is built from TRBV7-2 and TRBJ1-1; D gene unclear. Germline values: CDR1 SGHTA, CDR2 FQGNSA. The CDR3 runs 11 residues. V lost 5 bases, J lost 9 bases, and 10 bases lay in between.

This sequence joins TRBV29-1 and TRBJ2-7, with D unclear. Germline assignment: CDR1 SQVTM and CDR2 ANQGSEA. V shed 6 bases and J shed 4 bases, with 19 bases lying between them. CDR3 length: 14 amino acids. The CDR3 here is CSVATAASSYEQYF. DNA for the CDR3: TGCAGCGTCGCTACAGCCGCCTCTTCATACGAGCAGTACTTC.